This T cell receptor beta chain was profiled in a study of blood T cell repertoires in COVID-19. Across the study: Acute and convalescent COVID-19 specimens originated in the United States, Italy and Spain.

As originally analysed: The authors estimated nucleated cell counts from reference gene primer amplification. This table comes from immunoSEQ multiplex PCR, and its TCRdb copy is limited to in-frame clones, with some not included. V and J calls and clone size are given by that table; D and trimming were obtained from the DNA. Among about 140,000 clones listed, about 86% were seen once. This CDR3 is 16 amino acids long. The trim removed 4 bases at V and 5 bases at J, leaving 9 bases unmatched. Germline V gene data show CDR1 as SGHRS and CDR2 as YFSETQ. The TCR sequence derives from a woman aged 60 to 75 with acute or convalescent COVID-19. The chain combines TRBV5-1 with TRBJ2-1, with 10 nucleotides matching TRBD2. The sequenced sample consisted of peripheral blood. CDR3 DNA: TGCGCCAGCAGCCGTACCGGGAGCGGGGGGGACAATGAGCAGTTCTTC. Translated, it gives CASSRTGSGGDNEQFF.